Listed here are 5 T cell receptor beta chains from one sample, sequenced in a study of T cell repertoires in cytomegalovirus infection. TCRdb ran MiXCR on the reads and lists one entry per CDR3 protein. Counted here are approximately 1,000,000 distinct CDR3 sequences, approximately 31% occurring once; the ten biggest clones make up around 15%. Their target antigens are unknown. The sample in question was cultured CD8+ T cells from PBMCs, obtained from culture after CMV antigen stimulation. These receptors were obtained from a human donor in good health (CMV status not recorded). Some clones in this sample may be carry-over from other donors' samples.

This clonotype was picked up a small number of times. This chain connects TRBV7-6 to TRBJ2-7, with D possibly matching TRBD2 (6 bases). Germline V gene sequence: CDR1 SGHVS, CDR2 FNYEAQ. V lost 4 bases and J 0 bases, leaving 16 bases between the germline ends. The CDR3 has 16 amino acids. The CDR3 sequence: CASSSPEWRDSYEQYF. CDR3 in DNA: TGTGCCAGCAGCTCGCCCGAATGGCGGGACTCCTACGAGCAGTACTTC.

The chain joins TRBV10-3 to TRBJ2-2; 7 positions match TRBD1. CDR3 length: 11 amino acids. The V and J ends lost 11 bases and 7 bases, in that order; junction bases with no gene match: 4. Looked up from germline, CDR1 is ENHRY and CDR2 is SYGVKD. CDR3 amino acids: CAPDRVGELFF. CDR3 sequence (DNA): TGTGCCCCCGACAGGGTCGGGGAGCTGTTTTTT.

This chain uses TRBV4-2 with TRBJ2-1, with D perhaps being TRBD1 or TRBD2 (6 bases each). The CDR3 extends over 16 amino acids. Deletions cut 3 bases from V and 3 bases from J, with 15 bases between. From germline, CDR1 is LGHNA and CDR2 YNFKEQ. CDR3 sequence reads: CASSHPGDTLYNEQFF. The CDR3 DNA reads as TGTGCCAGCAGCCACCCGGGGGACACTCTCTACAATGAGCAGTTCTTC.

The V and J genes are TRBV12-3 or TRBV12-4 and TRBJ2-1, with 13 nucleotides matching TRBD2. Losses at the gene ends were 6 bases for V and 0 bases for J; bases not matched to a gene: 8. This CDR3 region has 18 residues. CDR3 DNA: TGTGCCAGCAGGTCAGGACTAGCGGGGGCCTTCTCCTACAATGAGCAGTTCTTC. Residues: CASRSGLAGAFSYNEQFF.

This clonotype was picked up a small number of times. V usage is TRBV5-4 and J usage is TRBJ2-3; perhaps TRBD2 as D (6 bases). V was shortened by 10 bases and J by 2 bases, with 20 bases between the two germline ends. Germline V CDR1 and CDR2: SGHNT, YYREEE (reference sequence). The CDR3 totals 15 residues. CDR3 protein: CALGLDREATDTQYF. The DNA for the CDR3 is TGTGCCCTTGGCTTGGATAGGGAGGCCACAGATACGCAGTATTTT.